Shown below are 8 T cell receptor beta chains from a single sample sequenced in a study of identical twins. Using its own MiXCR run on the 5' RACE reads, TCRdb lists one record per CDR3 protein. The table includes some 760,000 distinct CDR3 sequences, about 20% detected once. Another study also made use of these data, one on T cells expressing NK-cell markers.

The sample taken for sequencing was PBMCs. All receptors come from a woman younger than 35 in good health.

On this clonotype: The junction departs from the called germline gene at one end, perhaps through a read error. The chain uses TRBV2 and TRBJ1-1; no reliable D call. In germline, CDR1 is SNHLY, CDR2 FYNNEI. The CDR3 consists of 12 residues. The CDR3 sequence is CASVGLKTEAFF. The DNA of the CDR3 is TGTGCCAGCGTCGGATTGAAGACTGAAGCTTTCTTT.

The chain employs TRBV3-1 and TRBJ2-3, with TRBD2 matching over 10 bases. The CDR3 length is 15 residues. V lost 5 bases to trimming and J lost 4 bases; unmatched junction nucleotides: 6. Germline CDR1 and CDR2: LGHDT and YNNKEL (reference sequence). CDR3 amino acids: CASSIRAGGADTQYF. The CDR3 nucleotides are TGTGCCAGCAGCATCCGAGCGGGGGGGGCAGATACGCAGTATTTT.

This clonotype has ten or more counts. CDR3 in amino acids: CASSLDPGFRTDTQYF. The CDR3 DNA follows: TGTGCCAGCAGCTTAGATCCGGGATTCCGCACAGATACGCAGTATTTT. The J gene is TRBJ2-3, the V gene TRBV11-3; D is perhaps TRBD2 (5 bases). V lost 0 bases and J lost 1, with 11 bases in between. The CDR3 extends over 16 amino acids. Germline CDR1 reads SGHNT; CDR2 reads YENEEA.

V is TRBV6-1 and J is TRBJ2-7; D is possibly TRBD2 (6 bases). This CDR3 region has 17 residues. The V and J ends lost 5 bases and 6 bases respectively, with 26 bases between them. CDR1 is MNHNS, CDR2 SASEGT, per germline. The CDR3 region is CASSLQSGTSPRGEQYF. The CDR3 coding sequence is TGTGCCAGCAGTCTTCAGTCCGGGACTTCCCCCCGAGGCGAGCAGTACTTC.

This clonotype was detected ten times or more. The rearrangement links TRBV5-1 to TRBJ2-7, with D possibly being TRBD2 (5 bases). The germline V gene has CDR1 SGHRS and CDR2 YFSETQ. V was cut by 0 bases and J by 2 bases, with 12 bases left in between. This CDR3 contains 15 residues. DNA for the CDR3: TGCGCCAGCAGCTTGGAACTAGAACCCGCCTACGAGCAGTACTTC. Its protein product is CASSLELEPAYEQYF.

The sample holds a few counts of this clonotype. The chain couples TRBV3-1 to TRBJ2-3, with 12 bases identical to TRBD2. Germline assignment: CDR1 LGHDT and CDR2 YNNKEL (reference sequence). After removal of 0 bases from V and 11 bases from J, the junction contained 12 bases not matched to a gene. The CDR3 is 17 amino acids. CDR3 loop: CASSQDIGASGGVKQYF. The CDR3 DNA sequence: TGTGCCAGCAGCCAAGATATCGGAGCTAGCGGGGGGGTTAAGCAGTATTTT.

The chain combines TRBV7-9 with TRBJ1-1; 7 nucleotides agree with TRBD1. CDR1 is SEHNR and CDR2 is FQNEAQ in the germline V gene (reference sequence). The ends lost 5 bases at V and 9 bases at J; junction bases unmatched: 9. CDR3 length equals 13 residues. The chain's CDR3 is CASSIGTVIQAFF. CDR3 coding DNA: TGTGCCAGCAGCATCGGGACAGTTATCCAAGCTTTCTTT.

The chain combines TRBV15 with TRBJ2-7; TRBD1 is a possible D gene (5 bases). The CDR3 extends over 16 amino acids. The germline V and J ends were trimmed by 3 bases and 0 bases, with 15 bases remaining between them. Per the germline V gene, CDR1 is LNHNV and CDR2 is YYDKDF (reference sequence). CDR3 DNA sequence: TGTGCCACCAGCAGGAGCACAGGTTCCTTCTCCTACGAGCAGTACTTC. Amino acids: CATSRSTGSFSYEQYF.